Each of the 13 T cell receptor beta chains below was sequenced from the same sample in a study of cytomegalovirus exposure and HLA in healthy donors. The primer mix had 60 Vbeta and 13 Jbeta primers. Only in-frame clones appear in the TCRdb table, and some are missing; sequencing was by immunoSEQ multiplex PCR. The sample records some 180,000 clones, more than 65% being singletons. Sequences were obtained from PBMCs. Source of these receptors: a man aged 35 to 55 in good health and CMV-seropositive.

The rearrangement joins TRBV6-5 to TRBJ2-5; D is perhaps TRBD2 (6 bases). In germline, CDR1 is MNHEY, CDR2 SVGAGI. There are 14 residues in the CDR3. The ends were cut back, 0 bases at V and 1 base at J, with 6 bases in the middle. Here the CDR3 reads CASSYSEGQETQYF. In DNA form, the CDR3 reads TGTGCCAGCAGTTACTCGGAGGGCCAAGAGACCCAGTACTTC.

The CDR3 nucleotides read TGCAGCGTTGGCACAGGGTTGACCCAGTACTTC. It specifies CSVGTGLTQYF. The chain couples TRBV29-1 to TRBJ2-5; maybe TRBD1 (6 bases). Germline V gene data show CDR1 as SQVTM and CDR2 as ANQGSEA. CDR3 size: 11 residues. The V end lost 4 bases, the J end lost 7 bases, and 10 bases lay between the germline ends.

The chain combines TRBV5-1 with TRBJ2-1; D is possibly TRBD2 (7 bases). The ends were cut back, 4 bases at V and 7 bases at J, with 18 bases in the middle. The CDR3 runs 15 residues. CDR1 and CDR2 from the germline V gene are SGHRS and YFSETQ. This CDR3 reads CASSQVTQGGNEQFF. In DNA form, the CDR3 reads TGCGCCAGCAGCCAGGTCACACAGGGAGGGAATGAGCAGTTCTTC.

This sequence joins TRBV6-5 and TRBJ2-7; D is unclear. The length of the CDR3 is 14 residues. The V and J ends lost 7 bases and 3 bases respectively, with 16 bases between them. CDR1 MNHEY and CDR2 SVGAGI come from the germline V gene. CDR3 DNA sequence: TGTGCCAGCACCACCGTCCCGGGTAGCTACGAGCAGTACTTC. It yields the protein CASTTVPGSYEQYF.

This rearrangement joins TRBV19 to TRBJ1-5, with 8 nucleotides matching TRBD1. CDR3 length: 14 amino acids. V trimming: 4 bases; J trimming: 6 bases; junction bases outside the gene matches: 5. Germline V gene data show CDR1 as LNHDA and CDR2 as SQIVND (reference sequence). The CDR3 sequence: CASSTSGGGQPQHF. The CDR3 region has the DNA TGTGCCAGTAGTACCTCAGGGGGCGGTCAGCCCCAGCATTTT.

The chain employs TRBV4-1 and TRBJ1-5, with TRBD1 identical over 7 bases. Trimming took 3 bases from V and 3 from J; bases not matched to a gene: 11. Germline-derived CDR1 and CDR2 are MGHRA and YSYEKL. The CDR3 spans 17 residues. CDR3 DNA sequence: TGCGCCAGCAGCCATCAAGCCGGGACAGCAAACAATCAGCCCCAGCATTTT. This translates into CASSHQAGTANNQPQHF.

This rearrangement joins TRBV28 to TRBJ1-1; 7 positions match TRBD1. This CDR3 comprises 13 residues. Germline V gene lookup returns CDR1 MDHEN and CDR2 SYDVKM. The ends lost 6 bases at V and 4 bases at J; junction bases unmatched: 5. The CDR3 nucleotides are TGTGCCAGCAGCGAGACAGGGTCCACTGAAGCTTTCTTT. Translation gives CASSETGSTEAFF.

The gene calls are TRBV14 and TRBJ2-1; 7 positions match TRBD2. The V segment lost 4 bases and the J segment 8 bases; nucleotides outside the gene matches: 5. This CDR3 comprises 13 residues. Looked up from germline, CDR1 is SGHDN and CDR2 is FVKESK. The CDR3 loop reads CASSRWTRDEQFF. The CDR3 DNA follows: TGTGCCAGCAGCCGATGGACTAGGGATGAGCAGTTCTTC.

This chain joins TRBV6-5 and TRBJ1-1, with D perhaps TRBD1 (6 bases). Trimming removed 3 bases from V and 0 bases from J, with 14 bases in between. CDR1 MNHEY and CDR2 SVGAGI come from the germline V gene. The CDR3 is 16 residues long. CDR3 bases: TGTGCCAGCAGTTATAAACAGGGCTTCTTGAACACTGAAGCTTTCTTT. It specifies CASSYKQGFLNTEAFF.

The V gene is TRBV19, the J gene TRBJ2-1, with TRBD2 matching over 14 bases. CDR3 length: 15 residues. V shed 3 bases, J shed 8 bases, and the junction held 3 bases outside the gene matches. The V gene's germline CDR1 is LNHDA and CDR2 SQIVND (reference sequence). CDR3: CASSIGTSGRDEQFF. In DNA form, the CDR3 reads TGTGCCAGTAGTATCGGGACTAGCGGGAGAGATGAGCAGTTCTTC.

This clone was seen a handful of times. V usage is TRBV5-1 and J usage is TRBJ2-3, with 8 bases aligning to TRBD1. The germline CDR1 and CDR2 sequences are SGHRS and YFSETQ. Germline trimming cut 2 bases from V and 5 bases from J; bases unmatched to any gene: 4. The length of the CDR3 is 14 residues. This CDR3 is CASSFQGAEDTQYF. CDR3 nucleotide sequence: TGCGCCAGCAGCTTTCAGGGGGCAGAAGATACGCAGTATTTT.

The chain is built from TRBV2 and TRBJ1-4; D is perhaps TRBD1 (5 bases). This CDR3 has 15 residues. The germline gives CDR1 SNHLY, CDR2 FYNNEI. Trimming pared 5 bases from V and 0 bases from J, leaving 10 bases between. The CDR3 region has the DNA TGTGCCAGCAGTCTAGACAGTGCAACTAATGAAAAACTGTTTTTT. Residues: CASSLDSATNEKLFF.

V is TRBV7-2 and J is TRBJ1-2, with 8 positions matching TRBD1. Germline CDR1 is SGHTA and CDR2 is FQGNSA. This CDR3 is 16 amino acids long. Losses at the gene ends were 5 bases for V and 6 bases for J; bases not matched to a gene: 14. The DNA for the CDR3 is TGTGCCAGCAGCCCCTACCTTCCGACAGGGGAAAATGGCTACACCTTC. Translation gives CASSPYLPTGENGYTF.